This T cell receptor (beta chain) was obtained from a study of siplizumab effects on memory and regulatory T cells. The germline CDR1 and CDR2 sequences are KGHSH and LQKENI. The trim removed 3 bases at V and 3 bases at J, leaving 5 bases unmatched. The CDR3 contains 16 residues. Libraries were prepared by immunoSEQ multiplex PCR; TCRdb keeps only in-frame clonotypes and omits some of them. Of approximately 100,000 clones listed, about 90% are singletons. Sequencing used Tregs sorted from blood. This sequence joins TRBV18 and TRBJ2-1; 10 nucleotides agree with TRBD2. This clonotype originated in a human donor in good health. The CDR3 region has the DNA TGTGCCAGCTCACCTTCCGGACTAGCGGACTACAATGAGCAGTTCTTC. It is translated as CASSPSGLADYNEQFF. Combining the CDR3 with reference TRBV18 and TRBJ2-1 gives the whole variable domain NAGVMQNPRHLVRRRGQEARLRCSPMKGHSHVYWYRQLPEEGLKFMVYLQKENIIDESGMPKERFSAEFPKEGPSILRIQQVVRGDSAAYFCASSPSGLADYNEQFFGPGTRLTVL.